This record looks at one T cell receptor (beta chain) sequence and its context. The entry originates in a study of blood T cell repertoires in COVID-19. Source study methods: Estimation of nucleated cell counts was performed using reference gene primer amplification. Profiled with immunoSEQ multiplex PCR; TCRdb holds only in-frame clones, not every one. That table supplies the V and J calls and clone size; D and trimming were determined from the DNA. The sample shows 130,000 to 150,000 clones, 80% to 90% of them seen only once. Germline CDR1 LNHNV, CDR2 YYDKDF (reference sequence). The V and J ends lost 6 bases and 1 base, in that order; junction bases with no gene match: 6. The CDR3 contains 16 residues.

Sequencing was done on a sample of peripheral blood. The chain combines TRBV15 with TRBJ1-5, with 10 bases fitting TRBD1. This clonotype was sampled from a woman in her sixties with COVID-19, enrolled during active disease. CDR3 bases: TGTGCCACCAGAGGGACAGGGGAGAGAAGCAATCAGCCCCAGCATTTT. Encoded protein: CATRGTGERSNQPQHF.